This entry features one T cell receptor (beta chain) sequence. The germline V and J ends were trimmed by 5 bases and 6 bases, with 10 bases remaining between them. CDR1 and CDR2 from the germline V gene are SGHTA and FQGTGA. There are 13 residues in the CDR3. This sample was taken from a study of early stage breast cancer tumors. Each sample had two DNA replicates, approximately 0.49 ug blood or about 1.5 ug tissue. Some clones are missing from TCRdb's copy, which holds only in-frame ones; the method was immunoSEQ multiplex PCR. The repertoire includes around 53,000 clones, 90% to 95% of them detected once, and approximately 5% sits in the top ten.

Sequenced material: blood. This chain joins TRBV7-3 and TRBJ2-2; D not certain. The receptor was isolated from a person between 65 and 79 years old with breast cancer. The CDR3 sequence: CASSQVRAGELFF. CDR3 bases: TGTGCCAGCAGCCAAGTTCGGGCCGGGGAGCTGTTTTTT.